The 22 T cell receptor beta chains below were found in one sample sequenced in a study of cytomegalovirus exposure and HLA in healthy donors (dated by TCRdb to about 2017). Libraries came from the immunoSEQ multiplex PCR assay. TCRdb holds this immuneACCESS table with in-frame rearrangements only. Some clones are missing; in checked studies, unresolved V genes explain under half, and the rest has no known cause. The table for this sample lists 110,000 or so clones; approximately 89% of them were counted only once. The ten largest make up 1.5% to 2% of the sample. The sequenced material came from PBMCs. These receptors came from a man younger than 30 in good health and CMV-seronegative.

This clone was seen a handful of times. The genes are TRBV6-6 and TRBJ2-5; 15 bases map to TRBD2. The CDR3 loop spans 16 amino acids. Germline values: CDR1 MNHNY, CDR2 SVGAGI (reference sequence). Trimming cost V 2 bases and J 2 bases; bases outside gene matches: 0. CDR3 region: CASSYGTSGGQETQYF. The CDR3 DNA is TGTGCCAGCAGTTACGGGACTAGCGGGGGGCAAGAGACCCAGTACTTC.

The chain combines TRBV28 with TRBJ2-3; 10 bases match TRBD1. The CDR3 is 14 amino acids. The germline CDR1 and CDR2 sequences are MDHEN and SYDVKM. V trimming: 7 bases; J trimming: 5 bases; junction bases outside the gene matches: 6. The CDR3 nucleotides read TGTGCCAGCACAAGACAGGGGGCACTAGATACGCAGTATTTT. Its protein is CASTRQGALDTQYF.

This rearrangement joins TRBV6-5 to TRBJ2-7; 14 bases align to TRBD2. Losses at the gene ends were 5 bases for V and 7 bases for J; bases not matched to a gene: 4. The germline CDR1 and CDR2 sequences are MNHEY and SVGAGI. The CDR3 spans 14 residues. CDR3 protein: CASSKTSGRGEQYF. CDR3 DNA: TGTGCCAGCAGTAAGACTAGCGGGAGGGGGGAGCAGTACTTC.

The chain is built from TRBV10-2 and TRBJ2-7, with TRBD2 identical over 7 bases. With 7 bases clipped from V and 1 base from J, the junction kept 4 bases outside the gene matches. The V gene's germline CDR1 is WSHSY and CDR2 SAAADI. The CDR3 contains 13 residues. CDR3 in DNA: TGCGCCAGCACGCCGGGACTATCCTACGAGCAGTACTTC. Translated: CASTPGLSYEQYF.

The chain employs TRBV7-2 and TRBJ1-5; D unclear. Germline V CDR1 and CDR2: SGHTA, FQGNSA. V shed 5 bases and J shed 4 bases, with 18 bases lying between them. The CDR3 totals 16 residues. The CDR3 sequence: CASSLHQTTGNQPQHF. CDR3 DNA: TGTGCCAGCAGCCTACATCAGACGACGGGGAATCAGCCCCAGCATTTT.

The J gene is TRBJ1-5, the V gene TRBV28; D is possibly TRBD1 (6 bases). Germline V gives CDR1 MDHEN, CDR2 SYDVKM. The CDR3 is made up of 13 amino acids. The V gene lost 5 bases and the J gene lost 6 bases, with 11 bases spanning the gap. CDR3 region: CASSIPGAQPQHF. For the CDR3, the DNA is TGTGCCAGCAGTATACCAGGGGCTCAGCCCCAGCATTTT. Based on the CDR3 plus reference TRBV28 and TRBJ1-5, the full variable domain is DVKVTQSSRYLVKRTGEKVFLECVQDMDHENMFWYRQDPGLGLRLIYFSYDVKMKEKGDIPEGYSVSREKKERFSLILESASTNQTSMYLCASSIPGAQPQHFGDGTRLSIL.

This chain uses TRBV20-1 with TRBJ1-1; no reliable D call. CDR1 is DFQATT, CDR2 SNEGSKA, per germline (reference sequence). The CDR3 length is 11 residues. V lost 7 bases and J 0 bases, leaving 6 bases between the germline ends. The CDR3 coding sequence is TGCAGTGTCCCGGTGAACACTGAAGCTTTCTTT. It is translated as CSVPVNTEAFF.

CDR3 residues: CASRKTSGRASNEQFF. As DNA, the CDR3 is TGTGCCAGTAGAAAAACTAGCGGGAGGGCCTCCAATGAGCAGTTCTTC. The chain links TRBV19 to TRBJ2-1, with 13 bases lining up with TRBD2. The CDR3 is made up of 16 amino acids. The V segment lost 6 bases and the J segment 6 bases; nucleotides outside the gene matches: 8. CDR1 is LNHDA, CDR2 SQIVND, per germline (reference sequence).

This chain connects TRBV27 to TRBJ2-7, with TRBD1 matching 8 bases. Germline-derived CDR1 and CDR2 are MNHEY and SMNVEV (reference sequence). This CDR3 region has 15 residues. Trimming at V came to 4 bases and at J to 1 base, leaving 6 bases not matched to a gene. The CDR3 DNA reads as TGTGCCAGCAGTTGGTCAGGGGGCTCATCCTACGAGCAGTACTTC. Translated, it gives CASSWSGGSSYEQYF.

V usage is TRBV27 and J usage is TRBJ2-1, with D possibly matching TRBD2 (5 bases). V lost 2 bases, J lost 8 bases, and 16 bases lay in between. The CDR3 has 15 residues. Germline CDR1 MNHEY, CDR2 SMNVEV (reference sequence). CDR3 sequence reads: CASSLRTGDYDEQFF. In DNA, the CDR3 is TGTGCCAGCAGTTTACGAACCGGGGATTACGATGAGCAGTTCTTC.

V and J are TRBV21-1 and TRBJ2-1; TRBD2 is the table's D call and was not checked against the DNA. TRBV21-1 is recorded as a pseudogene. The length of the CDR3 is 15 residues. This chain's CDR3 is CASSKRGGTDNEQFF. The CDR3 DNA sequence: TGTGCCAGCAGCAAACGCGGCGGGACGGACAATGAGCAGTTCTTC.

The chain combines TRBV7-6 with TRBJ2-7, with D tentatively TRBD2 (5 bases). Trimming left V 4 bases short and J 4 bases short, with 17 bases between. From germline, CDR1 is SGHVS and CDR2 FNYEAQ. CDR3 length equals 15 residues. The CDR3 region is CASSSVIGEMYEQYF. The CDR3 DNA reads TGTGCCAGCAGCTCCGTTATCGGGGAGATGTACGAGCAGTACTTC.

The chain carries TRBV5-6 and TRBJ2-7; 9 nucleotides match TRBD1. Trimming took 1 base from V and 3 from J; bases not matched to a gene: 2. CDR3 length: 14 residues. Germline lookup yields CDR1 SGHDT and CDR2 YYEEEE. CDR3: CASSLRGQGYEQYF. The CDR3 nucleotides are TGTGCCAGCAGCTTGAGGGGACAGGGCTACGAGCAGTACTTC. The full variable domain, with the rest looked up from reference TRBV5-6 and TRBJ2-7, is DAGVTQSPTHLIKTRGQQVTLRCSPKSGHDTVSWYQQALGQGPQFIFQYYEEEERQRGNFPDRFSGHQFPNYSSELNVNALLLGDSALYLCASSLRGQGYEQYFGPGTRLTVT.

The rearrangement uses TRBV19 and TRBJ2-1; D is perhaps TRBD2 (6 bases). Germline CDR1 and CDR2: LNHDA and SQIVND (reference sequence). The CDR3 is 15 residues long. The V end lost 3 bases, the J end lost 4 bases, and 13 bases lay between the germline ends. DNA for the CDR3: TGTGCCAGTAGTATTTATGCCGGGGGTTACAATGAGCAGTTCTTC. Translated, it gives CASSIYAGGYNEQFF.

The J gene is TRBJ2-7, the V gene TRBV11-1; TRBD1 might be the D (5 bases). V lost 2 bases and J lost 5, with 10 bases in between. The CDR3 totals 13 residues. In germline, CDR1 is SGHAT, CDR2 FQDESV (reference sequence). The CDR3 nucleotides read TGTGCCAGCAGCTTACTCAGGGCCAACGAGCAGTACTTC. This encodes CASSLLRANEQYF.

The chain links TRBV5-5 to TRBJ2-6; 7 bases fit TRBD2. The CDR3 has 15 residues. Losses at the gene ends were 4 bases for V and 3 bases for J; bases not matched to a gene: 4. Germline CDR1 reads SGHKS; CDR2 reads YYEKEE (reference sequence). CDR3 DNA sequence: TGTGCCAGCAGCCTTGTAGCGGGTGGGGCCAACGTCCTGACTTTC. It codes for CASSLVAGGANVLTF. The variable domain in full, completed from reference TRBV5-5 and TRBJ2-6, reads DAGVTQSPTHLIKTRGQQVTLRCSPISGHKSVSWYQQVLGQGPQFIFQYYEKEERGRGNFPDRFSARQFPNYSSELNVNALLLGDSALYLCASSLVAGGANVLTFGAGSRLTVL.

The gene calls are TRBV5-1 and TRBJ2-5; possible D gene TRBD1, 5 bases. V lost 0 bases, J lost 5 bases, and 14 bases lay in between. The CDR3 length is 15 residues. The V gene's germline CDR1 is SGHRS and CDR2 YFSETQ. CDR3 loop: CASSLAEGAVETQYF. CDR3 DNA: TGCGCCAGCAGCTTGGCCGAAGGGGCCGTGGAGACCCAGTACTTC.

The V gene is TRBV6-1, the J gene TRBJ2-1; 7 bases line up with TRBD2. Per germline, CDR1 MNHNS and CDR2 SASEGT. The CDR3 consists of 13 residues. The trim removed 10 bases at V and 7 bases at J, leaving 10 bases unmatched. Here the CDR3 reads CATRTSSGNEQFF. The CDR3 DNA sequence: TGTGCCACCAGGACTAGTAGTGGTAATGAGCAGTTCTTC.

The chain joins TRBV30 to TRBJ2-5; TRBD2 aligns across 10 bases. CDR1 and CDR2 (germline): GTSNPN, SVGIG (reference sequence). The CDR3 is 14 amino acids. The J segment lost 3 bases and the V segment lost 1 base, leaving 2 bases of the junction unmatched. The CDR3 sequence: CAWSAGLAEETQYF. CDR3 DNA: TGTGCCTGGAGTGCCGGACTAGCGGAAGAGACCCAGTACTTC.

The chain joins TRBV12-2 to TRBJ1-5; the listed D gene, TRBD1, was not tested against the DNA. TRBV12-2 is termed a pseudogene. The CDR3 is 19 amino acids. CDR3 in DNA: TGTGCAAGTCGTACCGGACCCGCCAAACAGGGGAAAACTGATCAGCCCCAGCATTTT. Protein: CASRTGPAKQGKTDQPQHF.

V usage is TRBV28 and J usage is TRBJ2-1, with D maybe TRBD2 (5 bases). With 10 bases removed from V and 3 bases from J, the gap between germline ends came to 19 bases. Germline V CDR1 and CDR2: MDHEN, SYDVKM. There are 15 residues in the CDR3. The CDR3 DNA reads TGTGCCACCACGCCGAGCCGGGGATACTACAATGAGCAGTTCTTC. Its translation is CATTPSRGYYNEQFF.

The chain carries TRBV25-1 and TRBJ2-1; unclear D gene. Germline values: CDR1 MGHDK, CDR2 SYGVNS. The CDR3 loop spans 11 amino acids. V was shortened by 6 bases and J by 8 bases, with 8 bases between the two germline ends. The CDR3 DNA reads as TGTGCCAGCAGGGAGAATTATGAGCAGTTCTTC. Encoded protein: CASRENYEQFF.